This T cell receptor beta chain emerged from a study of T cells in Graves' hyperthyroidism and ophthalmopathy. Whole-study findings and limits: Most thyroid clonotypes expanded above 0.001 appeared in blood too. Ophthalmopathy was model-predicted a median approximately 6.9 months pre-onset.

The CDR3 sequence is 14 residues long. The germline gives CDR1 MNHNS, CDR2 SASEGT. The V and J ends lost 7 bases and 2 bases, in that order; junction bases with no gene match: 5. Diagnosis of hyperthyroidism was new in patients aged 18 to 65, and its duration was under 2 months. Diagnosis rested on symptoms, serum thyroxine and TRAb, thyroid ultrasound, and orbital computed tomography. On this clonotype: The antigen remains unidentified.

Amplification targeted TCR beta CDR3 regions from RNA transcripts. The HTBI primer set was used in a first-round RT-PCR of the TCR CDR3. TCRdb used MiXCR to reprocess the multiplex PCR reads, holding one entry per CDR3 protein. The data show almost 600,000 distinct CDR3 sequences, just over 45% seen once. Sequenced material: peripheral blood or thyroid tissue (not recorded which). The source of this sequence is a woman between 18 and 29 years old with Graves' hyperthyroidism. V usage is TRBV6-1 and J usage is TRBJ2-7, with TRBD2 identical over 10 bases. The CDR3, as DNA: TGTGCCAGCAAAGGTGGACTAGCGGCCTACGAGCAGTACTTC. Its translation: CASKGGLAAYEQYF.